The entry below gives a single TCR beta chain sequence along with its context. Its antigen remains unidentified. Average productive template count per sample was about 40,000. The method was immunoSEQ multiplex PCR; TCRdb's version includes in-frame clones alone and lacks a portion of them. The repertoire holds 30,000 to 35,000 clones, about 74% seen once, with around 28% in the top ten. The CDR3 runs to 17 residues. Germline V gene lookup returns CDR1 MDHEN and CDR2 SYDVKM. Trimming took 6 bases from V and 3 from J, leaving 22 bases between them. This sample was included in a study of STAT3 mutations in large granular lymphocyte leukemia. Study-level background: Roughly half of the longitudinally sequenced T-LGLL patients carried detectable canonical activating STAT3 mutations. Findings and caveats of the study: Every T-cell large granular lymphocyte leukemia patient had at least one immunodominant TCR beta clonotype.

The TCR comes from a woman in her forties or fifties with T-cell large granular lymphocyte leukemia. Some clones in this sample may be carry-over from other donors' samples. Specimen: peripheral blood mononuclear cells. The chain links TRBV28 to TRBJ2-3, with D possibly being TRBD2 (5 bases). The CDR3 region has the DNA TGTGCCAGCAGGGATCTCAAAGGGAGCGGTCTTACAGATACGCAGTATTTT. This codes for CASRDLKGSGLTDTQYF.